The T cell receptor (beta chain) described here comes from a study of blood T cell repertoires in COVID-19. About the study: The United States, Italy and Spain were the sources of the acute and convalescent COVID-19 samples. T cells, B-cell-depleted T cells, or PBMCs supplied cDNA or gDNA.

Source study methods: Amplified reference gene primers provided the basis for estimating nucleated cell counts. Profiling relied on immunoSEQ multiplex PCR, and the TCRdb table lists in-frame clones only, not all of them. Clone size and V and J calls were adopted from that table, with D and trimming inferred from the DNA. The data contain approximately 300,000 clones, about 82% of them singletons. Germline-derived CDR1 and CDR2 are SGHTS and YDEGEE. This CDR3 has 14 residues. V lost 1 base and J lost 3, with 8 bases in between. This clone occurred a few times. The V and J genes are TRBV5-8 and TRBJ1-3, with D maybe TRBD1 (6 bases). Material: peripheral blood. The TCR was taken from a woman between 45 and 60 years old with acute or convalescent COVID-19. CDR3 coding DNA: TGTGCCAGCAGCTTGACAGGGATTGGAAACACCATATATTTT. Translating it yields CASSLTGIGNTIYF.